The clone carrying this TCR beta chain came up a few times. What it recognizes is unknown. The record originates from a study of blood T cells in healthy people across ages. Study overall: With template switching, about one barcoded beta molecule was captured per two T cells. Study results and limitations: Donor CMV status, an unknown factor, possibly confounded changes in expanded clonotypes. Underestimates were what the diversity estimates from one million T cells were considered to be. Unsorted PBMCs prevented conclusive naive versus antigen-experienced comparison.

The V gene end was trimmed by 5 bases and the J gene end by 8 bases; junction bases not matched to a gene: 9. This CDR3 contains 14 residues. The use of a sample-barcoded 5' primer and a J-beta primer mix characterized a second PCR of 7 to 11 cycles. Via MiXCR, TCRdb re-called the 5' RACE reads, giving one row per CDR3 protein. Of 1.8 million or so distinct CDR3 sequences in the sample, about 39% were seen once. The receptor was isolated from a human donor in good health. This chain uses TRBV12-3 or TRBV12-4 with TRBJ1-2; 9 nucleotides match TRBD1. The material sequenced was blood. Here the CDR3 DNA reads TGTGCCAGCAGTGGCGGGACAGGGCTCGTCGGCTACACCTTC. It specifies CASSGGTGLVGYTF.